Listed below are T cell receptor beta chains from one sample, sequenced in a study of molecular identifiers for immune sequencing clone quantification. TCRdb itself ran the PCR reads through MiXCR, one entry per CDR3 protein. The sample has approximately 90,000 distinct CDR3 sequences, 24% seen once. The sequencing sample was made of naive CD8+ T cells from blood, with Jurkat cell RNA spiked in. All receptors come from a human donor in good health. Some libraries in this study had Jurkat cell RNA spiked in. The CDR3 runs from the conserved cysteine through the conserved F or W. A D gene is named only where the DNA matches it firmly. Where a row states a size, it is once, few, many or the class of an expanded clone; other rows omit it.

CDR3 DNA: TGTGCCAGTAGCCCGTCCAGCGGGCCATCCTACGCGCAGTACTTC
CDR3 protein: CASSPSSGPSYAQYF
J gene: TRBJ2-7
V gene: TRBV19
clone size: -
D gene: -

CDR3 DNA: TGCAGCGTTGAGGGGACGACAGGGACCTACGAGCAGTACTTC
CDR3 protein: CSVEGTTGTYEQYF
J gene: TRBJ2-7
V gene: TRBV29-1
clone size: many
D gene: TRBD1

CDR3 DNA: TGCAGTGCTTTCGATGTCGGAGCTAAGCGGGTAAACAATGAGCAGTTCTTC
CDR3 protein: CSAFDVGAKRVNNEQFF
J gene: TRBJ2-1
V gene: TRBV20-1
clone size: few
D gene: -

CDR3 DNA: TGTGCCATCAGTGAGTTAGGGACTAGCGGGATCGGTGAGCAGTTCTTC
CDR3 protein: CAISELGTSGIGEQFF
J gene: TRBJ2-1
V gene: TRBV10-3
clone size: many
D gene: TRBD2

CDR3 DNA: TGCGCCAGCAGTGCCCCGAATAGCGGGGGGCCCACCGATACGCAGTATTTT
CDR3 protein: CASSAPNSGGPTDTQYF
J gene: TRBJ2-3
V gene: TRBV10-2
clone size: many
D gene: TRBD2

CDR3 DNA: TGTGCCAGCAGTTCAACAGGGGCTCAACAGCCCCAGCATTTT
CDR3 protein: CASSSTGAQQPQHF
J gene: TRBJ1-5
V gene: TRBV7-2
clone size: -
D gene: TRBD1

CDR3 DNA: TGTGCCAGCAGTTACTCTATAGCGGGGGGGGCCCACGAGCAGTACTTC
CDR3 protein: CASSYSIAGGAHEQYF
J gene: TRBJ2-7
V gene: TRBV6-6
clone size: once
D gene: TRBD2

CDR3 DNA: TGTGCCAGCAGTACCCGGACAGCCATGAACACTGAAGCTTTCTTT
CDR3 protein: CASSTRTAMNTEAFF
J gene: TRBJ1-1
V gene: TRBV6-6
clone size: many
D gene: -

CDR3 DNA: TGTGCCAGCAGCTTGGCGGCAGGCCTCCGCGAGCAGTACTTC
CDR3 protein: CASSLAAGLREQYF
J gene: TRBJ2-7
V gene: TRBV5-6
clone size: many
D gene: -

CDR3 DNA: TGCGCCAGCAGCTTGAGTTTAAGTAACGAGCAGTACTTC
CDR3 protein: CASSLSLSNEQYF
J gene: TRBJ2-7
V gene: TRBV5-1
clone size: few
D gene: -

CDR3 DNA: TGCGCCAGCAGCCAAGATGAGGGGACCTACGAGCAGTACTTC
CDR3 protein: CASSQDEGTYEQYF
J gene: TRBJ2-7
V gene: TRBV4-3
clone size: many
D gene: -

CDR3 DNA: TGTGCCACCAGCCGGTGGACAAACACAGATACGCAGTATTTT
CDR3 protein: CATSRWTNTDTQYF
J gene: TRBJ2-3
V gene: TRBV24-1
clone size: many
D gene: -

CDR3 DNA: TGTGCCAGCTCCCCACCCCACAGAGCCTCCGAGCAGTACTTC
CDR3 protein: CASSPPHRASEQYF
J gene: TRBJ2-7
V gene: TRBV18
clone size: -
D gene: -

CDR3 DNA: TGTGCCAGTAGTATCGGGACTAGAGGATTAGTGACCCAGTACTTC
CDR3 protein: CASSIGTRGLVTQYF
J gene: TRBJ2-5
V gene: TRBV19
clone size: -
D gene: TRBD2

CDR3 DNA: TGTGCCACCAGAAGCCAGACAAATAGCAATCAGCCCCAGCATTTT
CDR3 protein: CATRSQTNSNQPQHF
J gene: TRBJ1-5
V gene: TRBV15
clone size: many
D gene: -

CDR3 DNA: TGTGCCAGCAGTTTACGGGGGGCAGGTCAGCCCCAGCATTTT
CDR3 protein: CASSLRGAGQPQHF
J gene: TRBJ1-5
V gene: TRBV27
clone size: many
D gene: -

CDR3 DNA: TGTGCCAGTAGTACCCGGGAGGGCTCTGGGGCCAACGTCCTGACTTTC
CDR3 protein: CASSTREGSGANVLTF
J gene: TRBJ2-6
V gene: TRBV19
clone size: many
D gene: TRBD2

CDR3 DNA: TGTGCCTGGAGTGTACTTGGGGAGACCCAGTACTTC
CDR3 protein: CAWSVLGETQYF
J gene: TRBJ2-5
V gene: TRBV30
clone size: -
D gene: -

CDR3 DNA: TGCGCCAGCAGCCAGATAGCGGGGGACTCCTACAATGAGCAGTTCTTC
CDR3 protein: CASSQIAGDSYNEQFF
J gene: TRBJ2-1
V gene: TRBV4-1
clone size: few
D gene: TRBD2

CDR3 DNA: TGCGCCAGCAGCCTGCGGGCCACTAGCGGGGGCAGCACCGGGGAGCTGTTTTTT
CDR3 protein: CASSLRATSGGSTGELFF
J gene: TRBJ2-2
V gene: TRBV4-1
clone size: -
D gene: TRBD2

CDR3 DNA: TGTGCCAGCAGTCAGGGCTCAGGAGAGACCCAGTACTTC
CDR3 protein: CASSQGSGETQYF
J gene: TRBJ2-5
V gene: TRBV12-3/TRBV12-4
clone size: many
D gene: -

CDR3 DNA: TGTGCCAGCAGCATGGGGACATATGGGGCCAACGTCCTGACTTTC
CDR3 protein: CASSMGTYGANVLTF
J gene: TRBJ2-6
V gene: TRBV7-9
clone size: many
D gene: -

CDR3 DNA: TGTGCCACCAGCAGAGATCCGACAGGCACCTACGGGCAGTACTTC
CDR3 protein: CATSRDPTGTYGQYF
J gene: TRBJ2-7
V gene: TRBV15
clone size: -
D gene: -

CDR3 DNA: TGTGCCAGCAGCGTAGACGAGACTAGCGGGGGGACTAGCACAGATACGCAGTATTTT
CDR3 protein: CASSVDETSGGTSTDTQYF
J gene: TRBJ2-3
V gene: TRBV9
clone size: many
D gene: TRBD2

CDR3 DNA: TGTGCCAGCCAACATGTTCTAGCAGATACGCAGTATTTT
CDR3 protein: CASQHVLADTQYF
J gene: TRBJ2-3
V gene: TRBV12-3/TRBV12-4
clone size: -
D gene: -

CDR3 DNA: TGTGCCAGCAGAGCCGGGACGGGGGTTTCACCCCTCCACTTT
CDR3 protein: CASRAGTGVSPLHF
J gene: TRBJ1-6
V gene: TRBV5-8
clone size: many
D gene: -

CDR3 DNA: TGTGCCAGCAGTGTCGGACAGCTGGGCACTGAAGCTTTCTTT
CDR3 protein: CASSVGQLGTEAFF
J gene: TRBJ1-1
V gene: TRBV27
clone size: few
D gene: -

CDR3 DNA: TGTGCCAGTATGAGGGGGACGGAGTATGGCCACACCTTC
CDR3 protein: CASMRGTEYGHTF
J gene: TRBJ1-2
V gene: TRBV19
clone size: -
D gene: -

CDR3 DNA: TGTGCCAGCGGGACAGGCTACGAGCAGTACTTC
CDR3 protein: CASGTGYEQYF
J gene: TRBJ2-7
V gene: TRBV7-6
clone size: few
D gene: TRBD1

CDR3 DNA: TGTGCCAGCAGCTTAGATGGGGGCCCAACGGCCCAGCATTTT
CDR3 protein: CASSLDGGPTAQHF
J gene: TRBJ1-5
V gene: TRBV7-2
clone size: few
D gene: -

CDR3 DNA: TGTGCCAGCAGCTTGACAGGGTCTGGAAACACCATATATTTT
CDR3 protein: CASSLTGSGNTIYF
J gene: TRBJ1-3
V gene: TRBV7-3
clone size: few
D gene: TRBD1

CDR3 DNA: TGTGCCACCAGCTCGACAGGGAGGAACACCGGGGAGCTGTTTTTT
CDR3 protein: CATSSTGRNTGELFF
J gene: TRBJ2-2
V gene: TRBV15
clone size: many
D gene: TRBD1

CDR3 DNA: TGTGCCAGCAGCGACCGGGACTTCCTCACAGATACGCAGTATTTT
CDR3 protein: CASSDRDFLTDTQYF
J gene: TRBJ2-3
V gene: TRBV9
clone size: -
D gene: -

CDR3 DNA: TGCAGTGCTAGAAACGAGGGCGAGCAGTACTTC
CDR3 protein: CSARNEGEQYF
J gene: TRBJ2-7
V gene: TRBV20-1
clone size: many
D gene: -

CDR3 DNA: TGCAGTGCTCCTCCCCTAGCGGGATCGTACCTCAGCACAGATACGCAGTATTTT
CDR3 protein: CSAPPLAGSYLSTDTQYF
J gene: TRBJ2-3
V gene: TRBV20-1
clone size: many
D gene: TRBD2

CDR3 DNA: TGTGCCAGCAGCTCCGGGACAGGGACCAATGAGCAGTTCTTC
CDR3 protein: CASSSGTGTNEQFF
J gene: TRBJ2-1
V gene: TRBV28
clone size: many
D gene: TRBD1

CDR3 DNA: TGTGCCAGCAAAAAGGACAGGAGAAGCAATCAGCCCCAGCATTTT
CDR3 protein: CASKKDRRSNQPQHF
J gene: TRBJ1-5
V gene: TRBV6-2/TRBV6-3
clone size: many
D gene: TRBD1

CDR3 DNA: TGTGCCAGCAGCCTGATGGGGGCCGCCCCCTACGAGCAGTACTTC
CDR3 protein: CASSLMGAAPYEQYF
J gene: TRBJ2-7
V gene: TRBV27
clone size: -
D gene: -

CDR3 DNA: TGTGCCAGCAATTACCCCCCTAGCGGGGGGTACACAGATACGCAATATTTT
CDR3 protein: CASNYPPSGGYTDTQYF
J gene: TRBJ2-3
V gene: TRBV6-6
clone size: -
D gene: TRBD2